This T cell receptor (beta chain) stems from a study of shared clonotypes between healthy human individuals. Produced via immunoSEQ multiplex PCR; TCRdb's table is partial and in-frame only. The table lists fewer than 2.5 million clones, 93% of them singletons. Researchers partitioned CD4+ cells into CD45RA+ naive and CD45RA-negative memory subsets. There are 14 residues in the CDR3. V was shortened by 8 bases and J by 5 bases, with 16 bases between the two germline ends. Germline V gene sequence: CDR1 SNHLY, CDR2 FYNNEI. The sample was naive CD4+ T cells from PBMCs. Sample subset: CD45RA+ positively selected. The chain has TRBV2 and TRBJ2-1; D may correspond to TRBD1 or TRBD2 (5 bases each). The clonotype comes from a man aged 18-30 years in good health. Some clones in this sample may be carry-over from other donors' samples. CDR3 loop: CASFTLRDHNEQFF. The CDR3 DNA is TGTGCCAGCTTCACCCTCCGGGACCACAATGAGCAGTTCTTC.